The clone carrying this TCR beta chain has only a few counts. Its antigen remains unknown. The entry originates in a study of blood T cells in healthy people across ages. Overall study findings and caveats: Naive CD4+ cell counts and diversity both ran higher in long-lived than in aged donors.

With a J-beta primer mix and a sample-barcoded 5' primer, a second PCR ran roughly 6 to 11 cycles. TCRdb recomputed calls from the 5' RACE reads with MiXCR, one row per CDR3 protein. The table has around 1,000,000 distinct CDR3 sequences, roughly a quarter seen once. This CDR3 spans 13 amino acids. The germline V gene encodes CDR1 SNHLY and CDR2 FYNNEI. These data were likewise used in another study, on T cells of mothers and their children.

The sequenced material came from blood. The chain uses TRBV2 and TRBJ2-5; 7 bases line up with TRBD2. The assigned J gene may be wrong: the sequence end matches TRBJ2-7 better. This TCR derives from a girl aged 2-10 years in good health. Here the CDR3 reads CASTGGLSYEQYF. CDR3 nucleotide sequence: TGTGCCAGCACGGGGGGACTGTCCTACGAGCAGTACTTC.